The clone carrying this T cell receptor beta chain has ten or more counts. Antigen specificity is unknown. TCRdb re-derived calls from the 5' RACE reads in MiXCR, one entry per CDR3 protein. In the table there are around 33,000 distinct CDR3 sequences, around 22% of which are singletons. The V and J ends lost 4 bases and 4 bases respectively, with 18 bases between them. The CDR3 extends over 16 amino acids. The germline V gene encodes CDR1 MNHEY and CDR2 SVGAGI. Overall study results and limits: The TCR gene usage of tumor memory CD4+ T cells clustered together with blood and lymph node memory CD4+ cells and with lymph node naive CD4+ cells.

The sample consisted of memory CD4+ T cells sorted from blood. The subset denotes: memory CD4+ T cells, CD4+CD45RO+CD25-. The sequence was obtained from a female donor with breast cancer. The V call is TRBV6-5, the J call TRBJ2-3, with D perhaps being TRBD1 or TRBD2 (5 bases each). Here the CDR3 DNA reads TGTGCCAGCAGTTTCGGCCGGGGCAAAGACGCAGATACGCAGTATTTT. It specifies CASSFGRGKDADTQYF.